These T cell receptor beta chains were read from a single sample in a study of metastatic and nonmetastatic thyroid tumors. TCRdb re-clonotyped the PCR reads via MiXCR. The table records about 48,000 clones, roughly a fifth of them present only once. Input material: blood. These receptors were collected from a male donor with papillary thyroid cancer or a benign thyroid nodule (not recorded which). Some clones in this sample may be carry-over from other donors' samples. Both conserved end residues are part of each CDR3. Part of the rows lack a size; the others show once, few, many or a class for expanded clones.

j_call v_call clone_size cdr3_aa
TRBJ1-5 TRBV18 many CASSSGQTDSNQPQHF
TRBJ2-3 TRBV11-3 many CASSLDRGRMQYF
TRBJ2-1 TRBV5-1 - CATHTTDEQFF
TRBJ2-7 TRBV5-1 - CASSRISDRAGEQYF
TRBJ2-7 TRBV7-9 - CASSDRDSTREQYF
TRBJ1-1 TRBV5-1 many CASSLGQGSDTEAFF
TRBJ1-2 TRBV7-9 many CASSSGTGMGGYTF
TRBJ1-3 TRBV4-2 few CASSQVGSGPPGNTIYF
TRBJ2-7 TRBV5-1 - CASSLGSGTFSSYEQYF
TRBJ2-5 TRBV3-1 many CASSTAEEETQYF
TRBJ1-5 TRBV4-1 many CASSPVGGTAYSNQPQHF
TRBJ2-7 TRBV7-2 - CASSLDGINYEQYF
TRBJ1-5 TRBV5-6 many CASSFGTGVVQPQHF
TRBJ2-6 TRBV9 many CASSPRHRSSGANVLTF
TRBJ2-3 TRBV5-1 - CASSLEQGSSTDTQYF
TRBJ2-7 TRBV19 few CASSFGTASYEQYF
TRBJ1-2 TRBV16 many CASSLNRGQAPNYGYTF
TRBJ2-1 TRBV11-2 - CASGLTAEQFF
TRBJ2-7 TRBV15 - CATSRDRIGGINYDHYF
TRBJ1-4 TRBV15 - CATSGKDRTNEKLFF
TRBJ2-3 TRBV6-2/TRBV6-3 many CASRQRDFPDTQYF
TRBJ2-7 TRBV3-2 many CASSSSPGTSAFREQYF
TRBJ2-7 TRBV27 - CASSPPGLAYEQYF
TRBJ2-7 TRBV6-1 - CASSEGQNYEQYF
TRBJ2-7 TRBV2 few CASSEGLVNDEQYF
TRBJ1-1 TRBV7-2 - CASISGRIRSEAFF
TRBJ1-2 TRBV4-1 - CASSQGKRTGQYGYTF
TRBJ1-2 TRBV5-8 medium-sized CASSLINYGYTF